A selection of T cell receptor beta chains follows, all from one sample in a study of stem cell transplantation in POMP-related autoinflammatory disease. Generated by immunoSEQ multiplex PCR, the TCRdb table keeps only in-frame clones and is missing some. The table shows about 1,400 clones, with roughly three quarters occurring only once. Sequences were obtained from Tregs from PBMCs. These receptor sequences come from a human donor in good health. CDR3s include the opening cysteine and the closing phenylalanine or tryptophan. D genes are given only for firm matches. Clone size, where shown, is once, few, many, or a class for clones that have expanded.

.	TRBV5-4	.	TRBJ2-2	TGTGCCAGCAGCTCTCCCGGACGGAACACCGGGGAGCTGTTTTTT	CASSSPGRNTGELFF
.	TRBV29-1	.	TRBJ2-1	TGCAGCGTTGAAAAACTCGGGAGCGGTGTGGCTGAGCAGTTCTTC	CSVEKLGSGVAEQFF
.	TRBV6-1	.	TRBJ1-5	TGTGCCAGCGGACTCCTCGGGGTTAGGAATCAGCCCCAGCATTTT	CASGLLGVRNQPQHF
.	TRBV7-2	.	TRBJ2-5	TGTGCCAGCAGCTTAAAGTCCGTAGAGACCCAGTACTTC	CASSLKSVETQYF
once	TRBV7-2	.	TRBJ2-7	TGTGCCAGCAGCCGGCGTGGGGGGACCTACGAGCAGTACTTC	CASSRRGGTYEQYF
.	TRBV6-5	TRBD1	TRBJ1-2	TGTGCCAGCAGAGCGCCGGGCAGGGGGCATTATGGCTACACCTTC	CASRAPGRGHYGYTF
.	TRBV9	.	TRBJ1-6	TGTGCCAGCAGCGTAGGGCAGGGAGGGAATTCACCCCTCCACTTT	CASSVGQGGNSPLHF
.	TRBV15	TRBD2	TRBJ2-3	TGTGCCACCAGCAGAGATAGCGGGGGGGCTGGAGATACGCAGTATTTT	CATSRDSGGAGDTQYF
few	TRBV7-2	.	TRBJ1-5	TGTGCCAGCAGCCCCCACAGGGTCCCCGGCAATCAGCCCCAGCATTTT	CASSPHRVPGNQPQHF
.	TRBV7-3	TRBD2	TRBJ2-7	TGTGCCAGCAGCTTAGGGCCAGCGGGATCCTACGAGCAATACTTC	CASSLGPAGSYEQYF
.	TRBV5-6	.	TRBJ1-2	TGTGCCAGCAGCCCCACGGACAGACACTATGGCTACACCTTC	CASSPTDRHYGYTF
.	TRBV6-6	.	TRBJ1-3	TGTGCCAGCAGCGGGTACGTCTCTGGAAACACCATATATTTT	CASSGYVSGNTIYF
.	TRBV4-2	.	TRBJ2-6	TGTGCCAGCAGCCAAGGGACTGGGGCCAACGTCCTGACTTTC	CASSQGTGANVLTF
once	TRBV15	.	TRBJ2-3	TGTGCCACCAGCAGAGGTACGGGCGGCACAGATACGCAGTATTTT	CATSRGTGGTDTQYF
.	TRBV28	.	TRBJ2-1	TGTGCCAGCAGTACAAAGGCGCAGGGGAGACTCGATGAGCAGTTCTTC	CASSTKAQGRLDEQFF
.	TRBV5-1	.	TRBJ1-6	TGCGCCAGCAGCTTCGGGCAGATCAATTCACCCCTCCACTTT	CASSFGQINSPLHF
.	TRBV10-1	.	TRBJ2-7	TGCGCCAGCAGTGAGTCGAGGGGCTCCTACGAGCAGTACTTC	CASSESRGSYEQYF
few	TRBV4-1	.	TRBJ2-3	TGCGCCAGCATGGGGGGGCGGGACACAGATACGCAGTATTTT	CASMGGRDTDTQYF
.	TRBV19	TRBD2	TRBJ2-1	TGTGCCAGTAGTATACCCACTAGCGGTCACTACAATGAGCAGTTCTTC	CASSIPTSGHYNEQFF
.	TRBV7-2	.	TRBJ2-3	TGTGCCAGCAGCCGAGGTCTCGGGCGGTACGGCACAGATACGCAGTATTTT	CASSRGLGRYGTDTQYF
.	TRBV6-6	TRBD1	TRBJ2-7	TGTGCCAGCAGTTCCGACAGGGACCGCGAGCAGTACTTC	CASSSDRDREQYF
.	TRBV7-3	.	TRBJ2-2	TGTGCCAGCAGAGAACCCGGGGCGAACACCGGGGAGCTGTTTTTT	CASREPGANTGELFF
.	TRBV18	TRBD2	TRBJ2-3	TGTGCCAGCTCACCACGCTTTAGTCGCGGGGGGAGTGGGACAGATACGCAGTATTTT	CASSPRFSRGGSGTDTQYF
.	TRBV4-1	.	TRBJ1-3	TGCGCCAGCAGGGACGGACGGGGAAGATTCTCTGGAAACACCATATATTTT	CASRDGRGRFSGNTIYF
.	TRBV2	TRBD1	TRBJ1-6	TGTGCCAGGAATACCCGGGTGGGACAGTATAATTCACCCCTCCACTTT	CARNTRVGQYNSPLHF
.	TRBV18	.	TRBJ2-5	TGTGCCAGCTCGCAACATTGGGGGGAGACCCAGTACTTC	CASSQHWGETQYF
few	TRBV18	.	TRBJ1-3	TGTGCCAGCTCACCGGGGGGAAACACCATATATTTT	CASSPGGNTIYF
.	TRBV7-3	TRBD2	TRBJ2-5	TGTGCCAGCAGCCCCGGGGGGGGAGGGACCCAGTACTTC	CASSPGGGGTQYF
.	TRBV29-1	.	TRBJ2-5	TGCAGCGTTCGCGGCGTCGGGGAGACCCAGTACTTC	CSVRGVGETQYF
.	TRBV5-1	.	TRBJ2-7	TGCGCCAGCAGCGGTACGGGATACGAGCAGTACTTC	CASSGTGYEQYF
.	TRBV6-1	.	TRBJ1-4	TGTGCCAGCAGTGAAGTACCGAGTCTCCCAGTCGACAATGAAAAACTGTTTTTT	CASSEVPSLPVDNEKLFF
few	TRBV9	.	TRBJ1-2	TGTGCCAGCAGCGTAGCCTTTAACTATGGCTACACCTTC	CASSVAFNYGYTF
.	TRBV7-9	.	TRBJ1-1	TGTGCCAGCAGCTTAGGTCAGAGGAGAGACACTGAAGCTTTCTTT	CASSLGQRRDTEAFF
.	TRBV7-3	TRBD1	TRBJ2-7	TGTGCCAGCAGCACGACCGGGACAGTCAACGAGCAGTACTTC	CASSTTGTVNEQYF
.	TRBV25-1	.	TRBJ1-2	TGTGCCAGCAGTGATAGCACAGTGGGGGGCTACACCTTC	CASSDSTVGGYTF
.	TRBV11-3	.	TRBJ2-7	TGTGCCAGCAGCCCTGGGCCCGGTGCCGAGCAGTACTTC	CASSPGPGAEQYF
.	TRBV28	.	TRBJ1-5	TGTGCCAGCAGTCGATATGGCAATCAGCCCCAGCATTTT	CASSRYGNQPQHF
.	TRBV7-8	TRBD1	TRBJ2-7	TGTGCCAGCAGCTCCGGGACAGGGGCCTACGAGCAGTACTTC	CASSSGTGAYEQYF
.	TRBV19	TRBD1	TRBJ1-6	TGTGCCAGTAGTATAACGGGGACAGGGGGAAATTCACCCCTCCACTTT	CASSITGTGGNSPLHF
.	TRBV5-1	TRBD2	TRBJ2-1	TGCGCCAGTCGAACTTCACTAGCGGGGGCCTACAATGAGCAGTTCTTC	CASRTSLAGAYNEQFF
.	TRBV29-1	.	TRBJ2-7	TGCAGCGTCGTTGGGGGGTACAGCTCCTACGAGCAGTACTTC	CSVVGGYSSYEQYF
once	TRBV11-1	.	TRBJ2-6	TGTGCCAGCGCAGGGGGGCGTAGGTCTGGGGCCAACGTCCTGACTTTC	CASAGGRRSGANVLTF
.	TRBV6-6	.	TRBJ2-7	TGTGCCAGCAGAGGACCGGCCTACGAGCAGTACTTC	CASRGPAYEQYF